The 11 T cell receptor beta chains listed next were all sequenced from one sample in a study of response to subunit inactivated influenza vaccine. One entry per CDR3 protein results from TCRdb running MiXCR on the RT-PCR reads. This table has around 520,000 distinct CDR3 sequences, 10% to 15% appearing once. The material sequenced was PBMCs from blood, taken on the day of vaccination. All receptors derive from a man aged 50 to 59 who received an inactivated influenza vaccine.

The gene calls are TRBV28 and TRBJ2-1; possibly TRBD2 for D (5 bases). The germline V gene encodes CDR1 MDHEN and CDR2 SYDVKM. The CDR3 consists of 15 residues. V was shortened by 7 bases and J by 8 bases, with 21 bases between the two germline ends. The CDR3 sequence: CASTSGGRDGDEQFF. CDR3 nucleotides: TGTGCCAGCACCTCGGGCGGTCGGGATGGGGATGAGCAGTTCTTC. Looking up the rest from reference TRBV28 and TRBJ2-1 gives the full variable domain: DVKVTQSSRYLVKRTGEKVFLECVQDMDHENMFWYRQDPGLGLRLIYFSYDVKMKEKGDIPEGYSVSREKKERFSLILESASTNQTSMYLCASTSGGRDGDEQFFGPGTRLTVL.

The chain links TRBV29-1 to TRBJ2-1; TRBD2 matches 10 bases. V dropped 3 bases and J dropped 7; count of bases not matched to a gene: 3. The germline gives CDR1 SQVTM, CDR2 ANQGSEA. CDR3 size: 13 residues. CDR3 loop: CSVDGTSANEQFF. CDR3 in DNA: TGCAGCGTTGATGGGACTAGCGCGAATGAGCAGTTCTTC.

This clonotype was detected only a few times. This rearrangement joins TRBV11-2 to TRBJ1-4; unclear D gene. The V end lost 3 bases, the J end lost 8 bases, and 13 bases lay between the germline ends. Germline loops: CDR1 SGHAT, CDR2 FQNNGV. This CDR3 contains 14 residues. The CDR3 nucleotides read TGTGCCAGCAGCTTGAACCGGGTTGACGAAAAACTGTTTTTT. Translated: CASSLNRVDEKLFF.

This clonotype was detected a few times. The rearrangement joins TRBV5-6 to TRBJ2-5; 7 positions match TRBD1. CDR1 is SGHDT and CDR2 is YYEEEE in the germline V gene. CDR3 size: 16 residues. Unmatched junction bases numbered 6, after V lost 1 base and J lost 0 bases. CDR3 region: CASSLMRQGNQETQYF. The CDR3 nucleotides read TGTGCCAGCAGCTTGATGAGACAGGGAAACCAAGAGACCCAGTACTTC.

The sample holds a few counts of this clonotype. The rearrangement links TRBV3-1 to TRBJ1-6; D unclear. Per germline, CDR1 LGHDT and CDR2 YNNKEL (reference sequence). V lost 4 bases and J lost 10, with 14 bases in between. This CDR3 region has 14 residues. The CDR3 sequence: CASSPGGRPSPLHF. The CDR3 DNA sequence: TGTGCCAGCAGCCCCGGTGGCAGGCCCTCACCCCTCCACTTT.

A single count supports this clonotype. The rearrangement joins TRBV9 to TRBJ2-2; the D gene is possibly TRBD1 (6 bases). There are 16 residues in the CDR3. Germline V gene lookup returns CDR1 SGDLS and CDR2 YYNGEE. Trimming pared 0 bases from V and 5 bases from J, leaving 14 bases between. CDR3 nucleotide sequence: TGTGCCAGCAGCGTAGGTCCACCAGGGGTAACCGGGGAGCTGTTTTTT. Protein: CASSVGPPGVTGELFF.

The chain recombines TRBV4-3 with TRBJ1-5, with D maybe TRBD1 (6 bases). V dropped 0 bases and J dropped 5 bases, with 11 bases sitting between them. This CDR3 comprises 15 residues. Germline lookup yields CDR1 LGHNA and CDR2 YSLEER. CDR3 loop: CASSQDRDTYQPQHF. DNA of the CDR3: TGCGCCAGCAGCCAAGACCGGGACACGTATCAGCCCCAGCATTTT.

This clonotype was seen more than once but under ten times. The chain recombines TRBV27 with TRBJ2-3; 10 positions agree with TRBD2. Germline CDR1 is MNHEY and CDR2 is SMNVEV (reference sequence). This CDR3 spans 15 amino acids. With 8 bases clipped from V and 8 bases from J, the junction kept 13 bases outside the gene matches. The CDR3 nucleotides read TGTGCCAGCGCCGGACTAGCGGAGGCCCGAGGTACGCAGTATTTT. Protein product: CASAGLAEARGTQYF.

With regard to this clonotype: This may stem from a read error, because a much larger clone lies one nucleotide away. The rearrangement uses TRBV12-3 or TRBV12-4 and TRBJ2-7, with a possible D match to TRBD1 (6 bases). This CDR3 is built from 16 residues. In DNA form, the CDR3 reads TGTGCCAGCAGTTTTCTGGGACATACGAGCTCCTACGAGCGGTACTTC. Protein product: CASSFLGHTSSYERYF.

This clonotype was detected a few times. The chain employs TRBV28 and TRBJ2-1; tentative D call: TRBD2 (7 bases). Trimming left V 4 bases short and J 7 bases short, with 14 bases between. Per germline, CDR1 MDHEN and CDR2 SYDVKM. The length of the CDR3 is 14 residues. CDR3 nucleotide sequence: TGTGCCAGCAGTTCGGTGGGGGGGGCAAATGAGCAGTTCTTC. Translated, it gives CASSSVGGANEQFF. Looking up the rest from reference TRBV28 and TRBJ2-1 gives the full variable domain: DVKVTQSSRYLVKRTGEKVFLECVQDMDHENMFWYRQDPGLGLRLIYFSYDVKMKEKGDIPEGYSVSREKKERFSLILESASTNQTSMYLCASSSVGGANEQFFGPGTRLTVL.

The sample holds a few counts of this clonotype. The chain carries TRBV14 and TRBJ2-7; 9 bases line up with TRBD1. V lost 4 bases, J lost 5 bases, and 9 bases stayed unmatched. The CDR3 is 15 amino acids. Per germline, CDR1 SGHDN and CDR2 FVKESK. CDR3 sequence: CASSRPGQGINEQYF. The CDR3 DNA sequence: TGTGCCAGCAGCCGTCCGGGACAGGGAATCAACGAGCAGTACTTC. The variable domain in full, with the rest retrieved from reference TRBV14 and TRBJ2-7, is EAGVTQFPSHSVIEKGQTVTLRCDPISGHDNLYWYRRVMGKEIKFLLHFVKESKQDESGMPNNRFLAERTGGTYSTLKVQPAELEDSGVYFCASSRPGQGINEQYFGPGTRLTVT.